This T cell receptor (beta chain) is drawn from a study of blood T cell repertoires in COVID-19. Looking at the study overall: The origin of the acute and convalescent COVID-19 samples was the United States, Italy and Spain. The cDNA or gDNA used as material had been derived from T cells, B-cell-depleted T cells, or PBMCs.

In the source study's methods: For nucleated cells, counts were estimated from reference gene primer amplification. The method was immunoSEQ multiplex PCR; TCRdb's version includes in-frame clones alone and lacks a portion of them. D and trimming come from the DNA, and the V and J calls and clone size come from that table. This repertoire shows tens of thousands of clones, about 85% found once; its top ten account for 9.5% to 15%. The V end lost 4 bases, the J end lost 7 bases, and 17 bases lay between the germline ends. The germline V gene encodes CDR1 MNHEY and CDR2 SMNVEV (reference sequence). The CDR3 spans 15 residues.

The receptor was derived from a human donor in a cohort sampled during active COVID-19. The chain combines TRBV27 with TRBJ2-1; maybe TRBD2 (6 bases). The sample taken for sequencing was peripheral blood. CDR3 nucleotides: TGTGCCAGCAGTTGGTCCGCGGGAACGCGAAATGAGCAGTTCTTC. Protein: CASSWSAGTRNEQFF.